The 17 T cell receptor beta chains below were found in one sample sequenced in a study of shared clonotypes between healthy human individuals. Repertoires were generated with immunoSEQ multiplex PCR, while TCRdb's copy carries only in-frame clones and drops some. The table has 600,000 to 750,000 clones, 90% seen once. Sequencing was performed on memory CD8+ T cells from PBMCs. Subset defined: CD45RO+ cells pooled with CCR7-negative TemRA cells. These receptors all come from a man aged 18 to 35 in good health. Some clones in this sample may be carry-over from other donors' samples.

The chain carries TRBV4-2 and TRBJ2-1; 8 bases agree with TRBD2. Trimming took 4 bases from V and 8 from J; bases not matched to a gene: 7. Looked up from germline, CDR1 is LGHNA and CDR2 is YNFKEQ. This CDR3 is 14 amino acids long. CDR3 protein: CASSPGGLTDEQFF. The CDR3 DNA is TGTGCCAGCAGCCCGGGGGGGCTAACGGATGAGCAGTTCTTC.

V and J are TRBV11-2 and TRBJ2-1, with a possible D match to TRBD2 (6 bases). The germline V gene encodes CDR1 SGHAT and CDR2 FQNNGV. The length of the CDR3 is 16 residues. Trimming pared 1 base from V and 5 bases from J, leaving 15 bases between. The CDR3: CASSLGGGSLNNEQFF. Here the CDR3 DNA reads TGTGCCAGCAGCTTAGGAGGAGGGTCGCTGAACAATGAGCAGTTCTTC.

Written as DNA, the CDR3 is TGTGCCAGCAGCGTAGGGGTGATCGGGGAGCTGTTTTTT. Translating it yields CASSVGVIGELFF. The V and J genes are TRBV9 and TRBJ2-2; no definite D call. CDR3 length equals 13 residues. The V end lost 0 bases, the J end lost 7 bases, and 7 bases lay between the germline ends. The germline V gene encodes CDR1 SGDLS and CDR2 YYNGEE.

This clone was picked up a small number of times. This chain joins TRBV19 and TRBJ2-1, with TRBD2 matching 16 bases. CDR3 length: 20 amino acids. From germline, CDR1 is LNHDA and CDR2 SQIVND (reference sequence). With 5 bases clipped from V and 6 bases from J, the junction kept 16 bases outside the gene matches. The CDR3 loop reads CASSPRGLAGGPQIFNEQFF. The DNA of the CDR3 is TGTGCCAGTAGTCCCCGGGGACTAGCGGGAGGGCCTCAAATTTTCAATGAGCAGTTCTTC.

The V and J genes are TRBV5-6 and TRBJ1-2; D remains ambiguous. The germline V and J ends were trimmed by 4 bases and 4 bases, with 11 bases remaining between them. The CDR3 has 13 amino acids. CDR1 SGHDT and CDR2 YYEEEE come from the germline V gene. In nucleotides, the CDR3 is TGTGCCAGCAGCGCGCAGGATCTCTATGGCTACACCTTC. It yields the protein CASSAQDLYGYTF.

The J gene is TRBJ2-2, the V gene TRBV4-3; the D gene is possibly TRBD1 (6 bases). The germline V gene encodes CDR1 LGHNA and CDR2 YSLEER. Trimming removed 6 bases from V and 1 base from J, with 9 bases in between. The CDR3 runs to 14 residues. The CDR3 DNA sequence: TGCGCCAGCAGGCAGGACAGGAACACCGGGGAGCTGTTTTTT. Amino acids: CASRQDRNTGELFF.

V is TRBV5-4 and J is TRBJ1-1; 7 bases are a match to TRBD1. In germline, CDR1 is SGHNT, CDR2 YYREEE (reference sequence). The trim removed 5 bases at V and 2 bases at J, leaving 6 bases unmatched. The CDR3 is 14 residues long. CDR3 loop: CASRKGQVNTEAFF. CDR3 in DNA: TGTGCCAGCAGAAAAGGACAGGTCAACACTGAAGCTTTCTTT.

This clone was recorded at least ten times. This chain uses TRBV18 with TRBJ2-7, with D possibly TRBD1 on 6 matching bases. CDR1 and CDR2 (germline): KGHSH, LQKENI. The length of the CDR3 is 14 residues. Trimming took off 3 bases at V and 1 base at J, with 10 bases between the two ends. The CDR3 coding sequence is TGTGCCAGCTCACCCGAGACAGGATCCTACGAGCAGTACTTC. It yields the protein CASSPETGSYEQYF. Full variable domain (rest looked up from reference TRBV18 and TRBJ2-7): NAGVMQNPRHLVRRRGQEARLRCSPMKGHSHVYWYRQLPEEGLKFMVYLQKENIIDESGMPKERFSAEFPKEGPSILRIQQVVRGDSAAYFCASSPETGSYEQYFGPGTRLTVT.

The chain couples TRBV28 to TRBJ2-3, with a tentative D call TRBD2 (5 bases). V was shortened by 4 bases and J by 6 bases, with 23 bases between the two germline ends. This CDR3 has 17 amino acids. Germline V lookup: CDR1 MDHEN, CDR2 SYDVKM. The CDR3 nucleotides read TGTGCCAGCAGTTCCCTGGACTCGCGGAGTATAGCGGATACGCAGTATTTT. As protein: CASSSLDSRSIADTQYF.

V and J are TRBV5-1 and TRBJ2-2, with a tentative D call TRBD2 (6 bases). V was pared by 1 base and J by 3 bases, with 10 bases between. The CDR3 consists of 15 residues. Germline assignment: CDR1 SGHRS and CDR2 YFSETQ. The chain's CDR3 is CASSLISGDTGELFF. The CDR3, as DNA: TGCGCCAGCAGCTTGATTAGCGGTGACACCGGGGAGCTGTTTTTT.

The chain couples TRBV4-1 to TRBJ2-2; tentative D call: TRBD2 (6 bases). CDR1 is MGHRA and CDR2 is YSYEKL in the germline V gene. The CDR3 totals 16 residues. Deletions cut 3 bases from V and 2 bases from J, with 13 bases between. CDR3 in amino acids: CASSHHSGANTGELFF. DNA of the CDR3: TGCGCCAGCAGCCACCATAGCGGAGCTAACACCGGGGAGCTGTTTTTT.

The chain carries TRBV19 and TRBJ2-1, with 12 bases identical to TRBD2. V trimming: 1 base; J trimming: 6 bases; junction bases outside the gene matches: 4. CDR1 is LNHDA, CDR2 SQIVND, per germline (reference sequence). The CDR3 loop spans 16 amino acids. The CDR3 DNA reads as TGTGCCAGTAGTATAGGAATGGGACTAGCGGGCAATGAGCAGTTCTTC. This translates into CASSIGMGLAGNEQFF.

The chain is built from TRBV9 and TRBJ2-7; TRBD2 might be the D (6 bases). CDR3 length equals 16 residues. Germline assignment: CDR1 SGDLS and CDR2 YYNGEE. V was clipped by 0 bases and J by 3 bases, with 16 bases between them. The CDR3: CASSVERGSPLYEQYF. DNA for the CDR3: TGTGCCAGCAGCGTAGAACGGGGGAGCCCCCTCTACGAGCAGTACTTC.

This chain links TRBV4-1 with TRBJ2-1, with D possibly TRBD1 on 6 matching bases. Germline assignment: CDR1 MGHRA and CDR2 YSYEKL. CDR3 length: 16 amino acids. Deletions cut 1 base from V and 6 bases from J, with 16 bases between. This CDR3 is CASSQGQFDRLNEQFF. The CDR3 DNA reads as TGCGCCAGCAGCCAAGGGCAGTTCGACAGGCTCAATGAGCAGTTCTTC.

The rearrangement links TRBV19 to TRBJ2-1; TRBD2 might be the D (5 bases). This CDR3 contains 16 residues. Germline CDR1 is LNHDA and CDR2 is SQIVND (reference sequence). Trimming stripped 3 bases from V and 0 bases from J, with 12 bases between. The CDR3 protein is CASSIQDSVSYNEQFF. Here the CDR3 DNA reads TGTGCCAGTAGTATCCAGGACTCTGTCTCCTACAATGAGCAGTTCTTC. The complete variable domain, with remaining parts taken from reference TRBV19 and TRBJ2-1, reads DGGITQSPKYLFRKEGQNVTLSCEQNLNHDAMYWYRQDPGQGLRLIYYSQIVNDFQKGDIAEGYSVSREKKESFPLTVTSAQKNPTAFYLCASSIQDSVSYNEQFFGPGTRLTVL.

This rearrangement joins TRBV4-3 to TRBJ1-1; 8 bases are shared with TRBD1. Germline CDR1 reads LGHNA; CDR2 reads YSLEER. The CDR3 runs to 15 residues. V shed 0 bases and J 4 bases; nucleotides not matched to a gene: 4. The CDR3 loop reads CASSQETGASTEAFF. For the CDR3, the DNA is TGCGCCAGCAGCCAAGAGACAGGGGCTAGCACTGAAGCTTTCTTT.

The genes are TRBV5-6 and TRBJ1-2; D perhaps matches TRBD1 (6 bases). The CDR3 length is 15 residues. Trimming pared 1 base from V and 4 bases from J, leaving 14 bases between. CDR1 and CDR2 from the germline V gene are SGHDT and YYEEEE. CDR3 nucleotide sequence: TGTGCCAGCAGCTTGAAGTCAGGGGTACCCTATGGCTACACCTTC. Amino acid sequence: CASSLKSGVPYGYTF.